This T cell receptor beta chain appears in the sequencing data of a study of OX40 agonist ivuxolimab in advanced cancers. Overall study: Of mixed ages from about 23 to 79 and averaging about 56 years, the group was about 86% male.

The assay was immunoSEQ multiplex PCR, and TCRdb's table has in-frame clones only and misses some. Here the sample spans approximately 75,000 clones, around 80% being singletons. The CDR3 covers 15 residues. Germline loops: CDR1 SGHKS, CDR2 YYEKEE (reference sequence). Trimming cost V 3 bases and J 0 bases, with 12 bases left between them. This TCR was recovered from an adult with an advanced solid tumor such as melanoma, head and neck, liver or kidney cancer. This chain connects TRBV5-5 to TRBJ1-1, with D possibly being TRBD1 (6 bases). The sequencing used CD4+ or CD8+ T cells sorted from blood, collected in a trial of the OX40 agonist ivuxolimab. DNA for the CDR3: TGTGCCAGCAGCTGGGACACCCAGATGAACACTGAAGCTTTCTTT. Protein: CASSWDTQMNTEAFF. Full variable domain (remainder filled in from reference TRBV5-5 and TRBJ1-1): DAGVTQSPTHLIKTRGQQVTLRCSPISGHKSVSWYQQVLGQGPQFIFQYYEKEERGRGNFPDRFSARQFPNYSSELNVNALLLGDSALYLCASSWDTQMNTEAFFGQGTRLTVV.